These 27 T cell receptor beta chains were sequenced from one sample in a study of T cell responses to AZD1222 COVID-19 vaccine. Assay: immunoSEQ multiplex PCR; the TCRdb copy retains only in-frame clones and omits some. The sample includes approximately 130,000 clones, approximately 86% of them seen just once. This sample comprised peripheral blood, obtained 28 days after the second AZD1222 dose. The receptors were sampled from an adult who received the AZD1222 COVID-19 vaccine.

The count of this clone is one. The genes are TRBV4-1 and TRBJ1-4; TRBD1 is a possible D gene (5 bases). The CDR3 contains 14 residues. V lost 1 base, J lost 6 bases, and 9 bases lay in between. Per the germline V gene, CDR1 is MGHRA and CDR2 is YSYEKL. The CDR3 here is CASSQGMTDEKLFF. In nucleotides, the CDR3 is TGCGCCAGCAGCCAAGGGATGACAGATGAAAAACTGTTTTTT.

The CDR3 DNA is TGTGCCAGCAGCGTAGAGGCGGGGACAAATGAAAAACTGTTTTTT. Its translation is CASSVEAGTNEKLFF. The genes are TRBV9 and TRBJ1-4, with D possibly matching TRBD1 (6 bases). The CDR3 loop spans 15 amino acids. Trimming took 0 bases from V and 5 from J, leaving 11 bases between them. Per the germline V gene, CDR1 is SGDLS and CDR2 is YYNGEE.

This clone was recorded only once. The chain carries TRBV28 and TRBJ1-5; D might be TRBD1 (5 bases). Trimming stripped 6 bases from V and 5 bases from J, with 11 bases between. This CDR3 is built from 13 residues. Germline V gene sequence: CDR1 MDHEN, CDR2 SYDVKM. The CDR3: CASRTGTHQPQHF. CDR3 DNA sequence: TGTGCCAGCAGGACCGGGACTCATCAGCCCCAGCATTTT.

The chain combines TRBV12-3 or TRBV12-4 with TRBJ1-4; TRBD1 agrees at 7 bases. V lost 6 bases to trimming and J lost 5 bases; unmatched junction nucleotides: 3. The CDR3 consists of 13 residues. This CDR3 reads CASRRGQNEKLFF. CDR3 sequence (DNA): TGTGCCAGCAGACGGGGACAGAATGAAAAACTGTTTTTT.

The CDR3 DNA sequence: TGTGCCAGTAGTATAGCCGGGGGGGCCCAGGAGACCCAGTACTTC. This gives the protein CASSIAGGAQETQYF. The chain links TRBV19 to TRBJ2-5; 8 bases map to TRBD2. CDR1 LNHDA and CDR2 SQIVND come from the germline V gene (reference sequence). The CDR3 is made up of 15 amino acids. Trimming cost V 1 base and J 5 bases; bases outside gene matches: 6.

This rearrangement joins TRBV7-9 to TRBJ2-7; no definite D call. The CDR3 totals 12 residues. V lost 5 bases and J lost 6, with 11 bases in between. Looked up from germline, CDR1 is SEHNR and CDR2 is FQNEAQ (reference sequence). The DNA for the CDR3 is TGTGCCAGCAGCCCTTCGGGCATCGAGCAGTACTTC. Translation gives CASSPSGIEQYF.

The rearrangement links TRBV12-3 or TRBV12-4 to TRBJ2-5, with D perhaps matching TRBD1 (5 bases). The CDR3 has 13 residues. V was trimmed by 5 bases and J by 2 bases, leaving 9 bases between them. The CDR3 sequence: CASSTRQQETQYF. CDR3 nucleotide sequence: TGTGCCAGCAGTACGCGACAGCAAGAGACCCAGTACTTC.

The chain uses TRBV24-1 and TRBJ1-5; D gene unclear. The germline V gene encodes CDR1 KGHDR and CDR2 SFDVKD. The CDR3 loop spans 15 amino acids. Between the trimmed V and J ends, which lost 2 bases and 0 bases, there was a span of 7 bases. CDR3 residues: CATSDYAISNQPQHF. In DNA, the CDR3 is TGTGCCACCAGTGATTACGCTATTAGCAATCAGCCCCAGCATTTT.

The gene calls are TRBV9 and TRBJ1-2; no definite D call. This CDR3 is 14 amino acids long. The germline V gene encodes CDR1 SGDLS and CDR2 YYNGEE. V was pared by 0 bases and J by 4 bases, with 10 bases between. The CDR3 spells CASSVVDGSYGYTF. CDR3 nucleotides: TGTGCCAGCAGCGTAGTAGACGGATCCTATGGCTACACCTTC.

The chain recombines TRBV5-1 with TRBJ1-2; maybe TRBD1 (6 bases). Germline CDR1 reads SGHRS; CDR2 reads YFSETQ. V dropped 9 bases and J dropped 3 bases, with 12 bases sitting between them. The CDR3 extends over 12 amino acids. CDR3 sequence reads: CAKDRSYYGYTF. In nucleotides, the CDR3 is TGCGCCAAAGACAGGTCTTACTATGGCTACACCTTC.

The chain joins TRBV6-5 to TRBJ2-7; D not certain. The ends were cut back, 1 base at V and 5 bases at J, with 9 bases in the middle. The CDR3 sequence is 13 residues long. Per the germline V gene, CDR1 is MNHEY and CDR2 is SVGAGI. CDR3 in amino acids: CASSYWVANEQYF. In DNA, the CDR3 is TGTGCCAGCAGTTACTGGGTGGCGAACGAGCAGTACTTC.

The chain employs TRBV11-2 and TRBJ2-5, with D perhaps matching TRBD2 (6 bases). The CDR3 is 16 amino acids. In germline, CDR1 is SGHAT, CDR2 FQNNGV. Trimming pared 3 bases from V and 3 bases from J, leaving 17 bases between. The CDR3 coding sequence is TGTGCCAGCAGCTTCGGAGGAGGGCTAGGGGAAGAGACCCAGTACTTC. Protein sequence: CASSFGGGLGEETQYF.

This chain joins TRBV7-3 and TRBJ2-2; D gene uncertain. Germline assignment: CDR1 SGHTA and CDR2 FQGTGA. This CDR3 comprises 15 residues. Trimming stripped 1 base from V and 4 bases from J, with 10 bases between. CDR3 residues: CASSLNPPPTGELFF. DNA for the CDR3: TGTGCCAGCAGCTTAAACCCACCCCCCACCGGGGAGCTGTTTTTT.

V gene TRBV9 combines with J gene TRBJ1-5, with unresolved D. The V end was cut by 0 bases, the J end by 2 bases, with 6 bases between. This CDR3 comprises 14 residues. Germline CDR1 is SGDLS and CDR2 is YYNGEE. The CDR3 bases are TGTGCCAGCAGCGTAGGTTTGGGCAATCAGCCCCAGCATTTT. This translates into CASSVGLGNQPQHF.

CDR3: CASHRDSVDYGYTF. The CDR3 nucleotides read TGTGCCAGCCATCGGGACAGCGTTGACTATGGCTACACCTTC. The J gene is TRBJ1-2, the V gene TRBV28; 7 positions agree with TRBD1. J lost 3 bases, V lost 8 bases, and 9 bases had no gene match. Germline lookup yields CDR1 MDHEN and CDR2 SYDVKM. The CDR3 covers 14 residues.

CDR3: CASSPGTGLKAFF. The CDR3 DNA follows: TGTGCCAGCAGCCCAGGGACCGGGCTTAAAGCTTTCTTT. The gene calls are TRBV6-5 and TRBJ1-1; D perhaps matches TRBD1 (5 bases). The germline V gene has CDR1 MNHEY and CDR2 SVGAGI. The CDR3 sequence is 13 residues long. V lost 6 bases, J lost 9 bases, and 17 bases lay in between.

This clone was seen a few times. J is TRBJ2-2 and V is TRBV11-2, with 9 positions matching TRBD1. Germline V CDR1 and CDR2: SGHAT, FQNNGV. The CDR3 spans 15 residues. Losses at the gene ends were 4 bases for V and 3 bases for J; bases not matched to a gene: 3. CDR3 in amino acids: CASSWYRGHTGELFF. CDR3 in DNA: TGTGCCAGCAGCTGGTACAGGGGGCACACCGGGGAGCTGTTTTTT.

The chain combines TRBV5-1 with TRBJ1-1; D unresolved. This CDR3 has 13 amino acids. Between the trimmed V and J ends, which lost 4 bases and 4 bases, there was a span of 11 bases. The V gene's germline CDR1 is SGHRS and CDR2 YFSETQ. The CDR3 DNA is TGCGCCAGCAGCAGGGAACTACCCACTGAAGCTTTCTTT. Translation: CASSRELPTEAFF.

The chain couples TRBV7-2 to TRBJ2-5; 10 bases are a match to TRBD2. From germline, CDR1 is SGHTA and CDR2 FQGNSA. V was pared by 7 bases and J by 2 bases, with 4 bases of the junction left unmatched. The CDR3 sequence is 14 residues long. The CDR3 is CASNERGGQETQYF. The CDR3 coding sequence is TGTGCCAGCAACGAGCGGGGGGGACAAGAGACCCAGTACTTC.

This clone was detected only a few times. The chain links TRBV11-2 to TRBJ2-2; D is uncertain. Germline CDR1 reads SGHAT; CDR2 reads FQNNGV. This CDR3 is 12 amino acids long. With 6 bases removed from V and 4 bases from J, the gap between germline ends came to 6 bases. CDR3 amino acids: CASSISTGELFF. The CDR3 bases are TGTGCCAGCAGTATTAGCACCGGGGAGCTGTTTTTT.

The V and J genes are TRBV7-9 and TRBJ2-5; the match to TRBD2 covers 11 bases. The CDR3 is 18 residues long. Looked up from germline, CDR1 is SEHNR and CDR2 is FQNEAQ (reference sequence). V shed 5 bases and J 0 bases; nucleotides not matched to a gene: 11. This chain's CDR3 is CASSLGLAGGWYQETQYF. The CDR3, as DNA: TGTGCCAGCAGCCTAGGGCTAGCGGGGGGCTGGTACCAAGAGACCCAGTACTTC.

CDR3 nucleotides: TGCAGCGTTACTACAGGGGGCGCCTCTCAGCCCCAGCATTTT. It specifies CSVTTGGASQPQHF. The gene calls are TRBV29-1 and TRBJ1-5; the match to TRBD1 covers 9 bases. CDR3 length equals 14 residues. Germline V lookup: CDR1 SQVTM, CDR2 ANQGSEA. The V segment lost 5 bases and the J segment 6 bases; nucleotides outside the gene matches: 8. The full variable domain, its missing parts supplied by reference TRBV29-1 and TRBJ1-5, is SAVISQKPSRDICQRGTSLTIQCQVDSQVTMMFWYRQQPGQSLTLIATANQGSEATYESGFVIDKFPISRPNLTFSTLTVSNMSPEDSSIYLCSVTTGGASQPQHFGDGTRLSIL.

CDR3 sequence reads: CASSVMDINYGYTF. The CDR3, as DNA: TGTGCCAGCAGCGTCATGGACATAAACTATGGCTACACCTTC. The rearrangement links TRBV9 to TRBJ1-2; D is perhaps TRBD1 (5 bases). The CDR3 is 14 residues long. Germline loops: CDR1 SGDLS, CDR2 YYNGEE. V lost 2 bases, J lost 2 bases, and 10 bases lay in between.

CDR3 in amino acids: CASTLTGEYFNGYTF. The DNA for the CDR3 is TGTGCCAGCACTCTGACAGGGGAATACTTTAATGGCTACACCTTC. The chain uses TRBV28 and TRBJ1-2; 8 nucleotides agree with TRBD1. In germline, CDR1 is MDHEN, CDR2 SYDVKM. This CDR3 has 15 residues. V lost 7 bases, J lost 6 bases, and 13 bases stayed unmatched.

The chain is built from TRBV7-9 and TRBJ2-3, with TRBD2 as a possible D gene (5 bases). The CDR3 runs 16 residues. Germline CDR1 is SEHNR and CDR2 is FQNEAQ (reference sequence). Deletions cut 0 bases from V and 0 bases from J, with 10 bases between. CDR3 protein: CASSLATGSSTDTQYF. The DNA for the CDR3 is TGTGCCAGCAGCTTAGCGACGGGATCTAGCACAGATACGCAGTATTTT.

The genes are TRBV27 and TRBJ2-5, with 9 bases matching TRBD2. CDR3 size: 15 residues. The ends lost 3 bases at V and 4 bases at J; junction bases unmatched: 6. The germline gives CDR1 MNHEY, CDR2 SMNVEV (reference sequence). This CDR3 reads CASSFYSGSRETQYF. The CDR3 DNA is TGTGCCAGCAGTTTCTATAGCGGGAGTAGAGAGACCCAGTACTTC.

The chain has TRBV11-2 and TRBJ2-7; D may be TRBD1 (6 bases). Between the trimmed V and J ends, which lost 5 bases and 2 bases, there was a span of 13 bases. Germline loops: CDR1 SGHAT, CDR2 FQNNGV. The CDR3 sequence is 14 residues long. As DNA, the CDR3 is TGTGCCAGCAGCCCACTACAGGGTGCCTACGAGCAGTACTTC. Its protein product is CASSPLQGAYEQYF. Complete variable domain (other parts from reference TRBV11-2 and TRBJ2-7): EAGVAQSPRYKIIEKRQSVAFWCNPISGHATLYWYQQILGQGPKLLIQFQNNGVVDDSQLPKDRFSAERLKGVDSTLKIQPAKLEDSAVYLCASSPLQGAYEQYFGPGTRLTVT.